The entry below describes one T cell receptor (beta chain). This specimen comes from a study of blood T cell repertoires in COVID-19. Whole-study context: Both acute and convalescent COVID-19 samples were obtained from the United States, Italy and Spain. Nucleic acid was either cDNA or gDNA, and it came from T cells, B-cell-depleted T cells, or PBMCs.

Sequencing was performed with immunoSEQ multiplex PCR; in TCRdb, only in-frame clones are kept and a portion is missing. Of 130,000 or so clones detected, over 75% appear once; the ten largest clones hold roughly 1.5%. The trim removed 5 bases at V and 2 bases at J, leaving 5 bases unmatched. Germline V gene lookup returns CDR1 LNHDA and CDR2 SQIVND (reference sequence). This CDR3 comprises 14 residues. This chain connects TRBV19 to TRBJ2-7, with 8 bases aligning to TRBD2. The specimen sequenced was peripheral blood. The clonotype was recovered from a human donor in a cohort sampled during active COVID-19. CDR3 sequence: CASSFSGGAYEQYF. The CDR3 DNA reads as TGTGCCAGTAGTTTCTCCGGGGGGGCCTACGAGCAGTACTTC. The variable domain in full, completed from reference TRBV19 and TRBJ2-7, reads DGGITQSPKYLFRKEGQNVTLSCEQNLNHDAMYWYRQDPGQGLRLIYYSQIVNDFQKGDIAEGYSVSREKKESFPLTVTSAQKNPTAFYLCASSFSGGAYEQYFGPGTRLTVT.